This T cell receptor (beta chain) derives from a study of T-cell reconstitution after alpha-beta-depleted transplantation in children. This clonotype has ten or more counts. Its target is not known. Deletions cut 8 bases from V and 3 bases from J, with 11 bases between. Germline assignment: CDR1 MNHNS and CDR2 SASEGT. The CDR3 length is 13 residues. Using unique molecular identifiers, the investigators prepared the TCRbeta library. A single record per CDR3 protein comes from TCRdb applying MiXCR to the PCR reads. The sample shows hundreds of thousands of distinct CDR3 sequences, around 10% of them seen only once. Study observations and caveats: Surviving recipient T cells and intrathymic progenitors accounted for some patients' high TCRbeta diversity at day 60. At the one-year point after transplant, T-cell counts and TCRbeta diversity were found to come mostly from T cells that had been newly produced.

The chain combines TRBV6-1 with TRBJ1-5, with D unclear. The input for sequencing was PBMCs, taken before TCRalphabeta/CD19-depleted stem cell transplant. The receptor comes from a boy in the first two years of life with acute myeloid leukemia, due to receive a stem cell transplant. Here the CDR3 DNA reads TGTGCCAGCGGGGAGCAGGTCAATCAGCCCCAGCATTTT. Its translation is CASGEQVNQPQHF.